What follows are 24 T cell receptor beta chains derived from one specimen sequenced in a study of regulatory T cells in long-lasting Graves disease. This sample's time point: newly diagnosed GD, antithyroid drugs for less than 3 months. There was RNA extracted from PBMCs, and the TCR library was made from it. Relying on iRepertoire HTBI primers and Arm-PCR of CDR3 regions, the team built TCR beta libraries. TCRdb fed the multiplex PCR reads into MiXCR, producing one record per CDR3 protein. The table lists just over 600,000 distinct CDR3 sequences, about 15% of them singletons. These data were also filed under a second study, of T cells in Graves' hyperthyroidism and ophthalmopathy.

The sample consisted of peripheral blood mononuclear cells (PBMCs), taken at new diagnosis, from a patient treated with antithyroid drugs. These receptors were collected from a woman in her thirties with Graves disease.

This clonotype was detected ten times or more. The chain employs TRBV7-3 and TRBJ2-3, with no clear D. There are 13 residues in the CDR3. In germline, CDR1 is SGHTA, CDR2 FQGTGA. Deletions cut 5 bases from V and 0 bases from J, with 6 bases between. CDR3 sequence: CASSPSSTDTQYF. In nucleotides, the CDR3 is TGTGCCAGCAGCCCCTCTAGCACAGATACGCAGTATTTT.

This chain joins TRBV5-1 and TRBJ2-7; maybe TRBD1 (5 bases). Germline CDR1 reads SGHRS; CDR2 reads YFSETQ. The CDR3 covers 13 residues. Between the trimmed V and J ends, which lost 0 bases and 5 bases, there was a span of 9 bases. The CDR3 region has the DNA TGCGCCAGCAGCTTGGAAAGGGGCAACGAGCAGTACTTC. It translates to CASSLERGNEQYF.

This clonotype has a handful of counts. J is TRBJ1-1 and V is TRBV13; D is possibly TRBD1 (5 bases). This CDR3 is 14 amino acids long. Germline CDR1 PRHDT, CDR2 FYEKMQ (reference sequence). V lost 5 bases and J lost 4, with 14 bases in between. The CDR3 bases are TGTGCCAGCAGCCAGCTCCAGGGCTCCACTGAAGCTTTCTTT. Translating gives CASSQLQGSTEAFF.

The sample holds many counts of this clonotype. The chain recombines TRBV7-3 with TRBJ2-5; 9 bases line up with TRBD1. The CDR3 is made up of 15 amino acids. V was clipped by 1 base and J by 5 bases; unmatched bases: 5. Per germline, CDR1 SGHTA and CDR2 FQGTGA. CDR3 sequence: CASSLIGGQGETQYF. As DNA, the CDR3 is TGTGCCAGCAGCTTAATAGGGGGACAGGGCGAGACCCAGTACTTC.

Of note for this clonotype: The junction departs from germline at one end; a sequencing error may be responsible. CDR3 protein: CASSLASGNYGQYF. CDR3 bases: TGTGCCAGCAGCTTGGCTAGCGGGAATTACGGGCAGTACTTC. V and J are TRBV11-2 and TRBJ2-7; 9 positions agree with TRBD2. The CDR3 extends over 14 amino acids. Germline assignment: CDR1 SGHAT and CDR2 FQNNGV.

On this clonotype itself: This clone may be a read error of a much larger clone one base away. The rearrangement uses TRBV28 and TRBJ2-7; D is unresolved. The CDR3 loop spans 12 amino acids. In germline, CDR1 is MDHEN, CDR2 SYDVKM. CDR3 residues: CVSSSGAAEQYF. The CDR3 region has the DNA TGTGTCAGCAGTTCGGGCGCCGCCGAGCAGTACTTC.

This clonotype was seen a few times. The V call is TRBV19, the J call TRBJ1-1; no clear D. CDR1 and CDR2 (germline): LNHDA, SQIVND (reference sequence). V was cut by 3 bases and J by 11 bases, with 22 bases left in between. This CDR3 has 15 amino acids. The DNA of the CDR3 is TGTGCCAGTAGTATTGGGTCCACTCCAGGACGGGTCGCTTTCTTT. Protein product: CASSIGSTPGRVAFF.

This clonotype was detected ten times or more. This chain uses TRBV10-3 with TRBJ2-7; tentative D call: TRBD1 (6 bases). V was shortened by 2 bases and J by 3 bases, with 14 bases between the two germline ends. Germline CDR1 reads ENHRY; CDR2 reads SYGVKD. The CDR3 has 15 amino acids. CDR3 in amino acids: CAISEVQGGVYEQYF. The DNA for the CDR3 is TGTGCCATCAGTGAGGTACAGGGTGGTGTCTACGAGCAGTACTTC.

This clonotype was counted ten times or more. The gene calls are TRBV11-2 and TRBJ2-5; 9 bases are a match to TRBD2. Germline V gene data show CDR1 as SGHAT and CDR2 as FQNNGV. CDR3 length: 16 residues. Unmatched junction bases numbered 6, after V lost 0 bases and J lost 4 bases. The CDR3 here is CASSLEIAGVGETQYF. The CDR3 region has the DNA TGTGCCAGCAGCTTAGAAATAGCGGGAGTAGGAGAGACCCAGTACTTC.

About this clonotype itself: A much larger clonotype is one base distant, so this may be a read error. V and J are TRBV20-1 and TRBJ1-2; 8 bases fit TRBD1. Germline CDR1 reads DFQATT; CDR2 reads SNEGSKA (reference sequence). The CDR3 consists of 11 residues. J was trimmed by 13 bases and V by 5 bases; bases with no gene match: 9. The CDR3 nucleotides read TGCAGTGCTGGGTGGGACAGGCCCATCACCTTC. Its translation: CSAGWDRPITF.

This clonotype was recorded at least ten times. CDR3 in amino acids: CSETSGSTDTQYF. The CDR3 nucleotides read TGCAGTGAGACTAGCGGAAGCACAGATACGCAGTATTTT. The chain joins TRBV20-1 to TRBJ2-3; 9 nucleotides line up with TRBD2. The CDR3 consists of 13 residues. CDR1 DFQATT and CDR2 SNEGSKA come from the germline V gene (reference sequence). V gave up 7 bases and J gave up 0 bases; unmatched junction bases: 2.

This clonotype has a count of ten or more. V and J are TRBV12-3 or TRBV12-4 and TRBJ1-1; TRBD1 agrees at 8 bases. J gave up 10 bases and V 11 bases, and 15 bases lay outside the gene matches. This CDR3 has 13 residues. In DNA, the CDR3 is TGTGCCTCCAGGGGGCAGACCCCTGAAGGAGCTTTCTTT. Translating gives CASRGQTPEGAFF.

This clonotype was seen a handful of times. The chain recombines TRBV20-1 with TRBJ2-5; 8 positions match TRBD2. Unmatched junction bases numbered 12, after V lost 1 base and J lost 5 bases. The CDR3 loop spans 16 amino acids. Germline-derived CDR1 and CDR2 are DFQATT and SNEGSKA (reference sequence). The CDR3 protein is CSARAKGGLEAETQYF. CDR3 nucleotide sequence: TGCAGTGCTAGAGCCAAAGGGGGACTAGAAGCGGAGACCCAGTACTTC.

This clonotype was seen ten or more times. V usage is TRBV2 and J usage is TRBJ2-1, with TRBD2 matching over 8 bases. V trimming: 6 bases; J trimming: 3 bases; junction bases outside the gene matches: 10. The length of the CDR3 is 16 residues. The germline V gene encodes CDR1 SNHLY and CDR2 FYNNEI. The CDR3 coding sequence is TGTGCCAGCAGCGCCTCGAGCGGGGGTTACTACAATGAGCAGTTCTTC. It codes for CASSASSGGYYNEQFF.

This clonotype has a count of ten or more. The CDR3 region is CASRRWRGQGARGNQPQHF. The CDR3 nucleotides are TGTGCCAGCAGGAGATGGAGAGGACAGGGGGCCCGGGGCAATCAGCCCCAGCATTTT. This chain links TRBV7-3 with TRBJ1-5, with 11 nucleotides matching TRBD1. Germline lookup yields CDR1 SGHTA and CDR2 FQGTGA. The CDR3 spans 19 residues. J was trimmed by 2 bases and V by 6 bases; bases with no gene match: 15.

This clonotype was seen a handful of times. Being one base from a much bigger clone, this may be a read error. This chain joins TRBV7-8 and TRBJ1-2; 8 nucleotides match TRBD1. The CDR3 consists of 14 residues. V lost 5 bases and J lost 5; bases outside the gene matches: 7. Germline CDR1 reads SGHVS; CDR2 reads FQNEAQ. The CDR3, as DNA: TGTGCCAGCAGCCCGGACAGGGTTCGATATGGCTACACCTTC. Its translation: CASSPDRVRYGYTF.

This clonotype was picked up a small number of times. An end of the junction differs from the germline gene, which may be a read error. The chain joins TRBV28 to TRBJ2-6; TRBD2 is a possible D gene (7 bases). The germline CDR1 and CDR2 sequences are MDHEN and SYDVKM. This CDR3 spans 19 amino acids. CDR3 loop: CACSLQAGASLGGANVLTF. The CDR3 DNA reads TGTGCCTGCAGCCTTCAGGCGGGGGCATCATTAGGTGGGGCCAACGTCCTGACTTTC.

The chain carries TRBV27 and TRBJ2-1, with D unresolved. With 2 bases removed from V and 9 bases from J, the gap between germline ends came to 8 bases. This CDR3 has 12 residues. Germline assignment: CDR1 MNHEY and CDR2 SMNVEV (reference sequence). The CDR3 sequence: CASSLLSGEQFF. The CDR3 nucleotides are TGTGCCAGCAGTTTACTTAGTGGTGAGCAGTTCTTC.

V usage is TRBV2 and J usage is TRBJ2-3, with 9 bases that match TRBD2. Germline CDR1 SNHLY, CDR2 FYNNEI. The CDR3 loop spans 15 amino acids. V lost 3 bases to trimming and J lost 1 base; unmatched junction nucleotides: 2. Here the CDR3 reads CASSDWTSGTDTQYF. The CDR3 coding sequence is TGTGCCAGCAGTGATTGGACTAGCGGCACAGATACGCAGTATTTT.

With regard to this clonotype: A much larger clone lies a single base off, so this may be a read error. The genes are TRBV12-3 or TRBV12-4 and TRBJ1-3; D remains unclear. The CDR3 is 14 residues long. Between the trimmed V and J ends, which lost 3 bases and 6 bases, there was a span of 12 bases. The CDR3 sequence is CASSLLGSENTIYF. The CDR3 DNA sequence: TGTGCCAGCAGTTTGTTGGGAAGTGAAAACACCATATATTTT.

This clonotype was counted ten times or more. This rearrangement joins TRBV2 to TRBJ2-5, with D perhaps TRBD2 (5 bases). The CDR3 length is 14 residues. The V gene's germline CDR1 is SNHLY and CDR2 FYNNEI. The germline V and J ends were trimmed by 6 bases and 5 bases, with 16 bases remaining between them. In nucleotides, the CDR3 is TGTGCCAGCAGACCACCTTGGGAGATGGAGACCCAGTACTTC. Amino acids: CASRPPWEMETQYF.

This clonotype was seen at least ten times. The CDR3 DNA follows: TGTGCCAGCAGGAGACAGTCTTCACCCCTCCACTTT. It yields the protein CASRRQSSPLHF. The chain joins TRBV7-9 to TRBJ1-6; D perhaps matches TRBD1 (5 bases). The germline V gene encodes CDR1 SEHNR and CDR2 FQNEAQ (reference sequence). The ends were cut back, 6 bases at V and 9 bases at J, with 9 bases in the middle. This CDR3 has 12 residues.

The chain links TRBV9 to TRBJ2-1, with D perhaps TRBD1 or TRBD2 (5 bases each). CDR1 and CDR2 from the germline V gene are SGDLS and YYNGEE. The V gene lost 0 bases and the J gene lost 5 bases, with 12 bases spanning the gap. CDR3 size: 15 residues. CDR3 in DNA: TGTGCCAGCAGCGTAGCCGGATGGGACCACAATGAGCAGTTCTTC. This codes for CASSVAGWDHNEQFF. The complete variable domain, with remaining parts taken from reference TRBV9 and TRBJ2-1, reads DSGVTQTPKHLITATGQRVTLRCSPRSGDLSVYWYQQSLDQGLQFLIQYYNGEERAKGNILERFSAQQFPDLHSELNLSSLELGDSALYFCASSVAGWDHNEQFFGPGTRLTVL.

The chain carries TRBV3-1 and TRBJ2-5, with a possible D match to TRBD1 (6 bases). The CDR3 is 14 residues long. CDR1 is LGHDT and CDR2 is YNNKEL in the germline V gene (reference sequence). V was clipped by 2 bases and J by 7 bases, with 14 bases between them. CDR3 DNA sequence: TGTGCCAGCAGCCAATGGGACATTGGGAGGACCCAGTACTTC. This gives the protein CASSQWDIGRTQYF.